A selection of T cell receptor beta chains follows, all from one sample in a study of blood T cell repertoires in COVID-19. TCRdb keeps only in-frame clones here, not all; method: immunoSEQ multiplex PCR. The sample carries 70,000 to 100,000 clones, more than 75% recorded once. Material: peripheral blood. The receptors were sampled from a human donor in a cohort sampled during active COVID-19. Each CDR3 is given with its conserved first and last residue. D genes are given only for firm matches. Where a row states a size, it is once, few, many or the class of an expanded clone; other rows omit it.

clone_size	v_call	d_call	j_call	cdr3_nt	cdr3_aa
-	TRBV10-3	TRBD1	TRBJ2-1	TGTGCCATCAGCCGAGGGACAGGGGAAATTAATGAGCAGTTCTTC	CAISRGTGEINEQFF
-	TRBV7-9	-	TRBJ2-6	TGTGCCAGCAGCCTCGGGGGTGCTGGGGCCAACGTCCTGACTTTC	CASSLGGAGANVLTF
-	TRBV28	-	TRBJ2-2	TGTGCCAGCAGTTTATACGGCACCGGGGAGCTGTTTTTT	CASSLYGTGELFF
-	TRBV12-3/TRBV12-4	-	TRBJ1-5	TGTGCCAGCAGTTTCAGGGAAAATCAGCCCCAGCATTTT	CASSFRENQPQHF
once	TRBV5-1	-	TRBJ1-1	TGCGCCAGCAGAGAAGGGGCCATGAACACTGAAGCTTTCTTT	CASREGAMNTEAFF
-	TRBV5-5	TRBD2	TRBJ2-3	TGTGCCAGCAGCCCCCGACTAGCGGGGGGGCCGAACACAGATACGCAGTATTTT	CASSPRLAGGPNTDTQYF
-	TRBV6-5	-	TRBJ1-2	TGTGCCAGCAGTTACGCTGCCAGGGACTATGGCTACACCTTC	CASSYAARDYGYTF
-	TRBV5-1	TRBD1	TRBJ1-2	TGCGCCAGCAGCACCCTTGGGGGACAGGTCAACTATGGCTACACCTTC	CASSTLGGQVNYGYTF
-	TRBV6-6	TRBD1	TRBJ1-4	TGTGCCAGCAGTGAGCCGGGACAGGCAGATGAAAAACTGTTTTTT	CASSEPGQADEKLFF
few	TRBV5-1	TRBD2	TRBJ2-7	TGCGCCAGCAGGCCTGCCGGGACTAGCGGATCCTACGAGCAGTACTTC	CASRPAGTSGSYEQYF
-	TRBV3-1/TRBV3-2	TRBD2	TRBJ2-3	TGTGCCAGCAGCCAAGAGGTAGCGGGAGCCCTTGGGGATACGCAGTATTTT	CASSQEVAGALGDTQYF
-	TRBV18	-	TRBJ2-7	TGTGCCAGCTCACCACCAATGATAACCACTGGGGCGAACGAGCAGTACTTC	CASSPPMITTGANEQYF
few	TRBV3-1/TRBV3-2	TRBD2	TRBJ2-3	TGTGCCAGCAGCCAAAAGTCGGGGGGGGTAACAGATACGCAGTATTTT	CASSQKSGGVTDTQYF
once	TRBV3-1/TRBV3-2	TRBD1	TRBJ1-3	TGTGCCAGCGGGACAGGGAACGGAAACACCATATATTTT	CASGTGNGNTIYF
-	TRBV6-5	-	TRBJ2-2	TGTGCCAGCAGATTCGGAAGGGGCGAGAGGGAGCTGTTTTTT	CASRFGRGERELFF
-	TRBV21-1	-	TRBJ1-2	TGTGCCAGCAAACCGACTTCAAACTATGGCTACACCTTC	CASKPTSNYGYTF
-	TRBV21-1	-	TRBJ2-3	TGTGCCAGCAGCCCCCTCCGGGCGAAGGACTGCACAGATACGCAGTATTTT	CASSPLRAKDCTDTQYF
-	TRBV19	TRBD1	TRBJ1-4	TGTGCCAGTAGCCAAGGGGGGACAGGGGACGAAAAACTGTTTTTT	CASSQGGTGDEKLFF
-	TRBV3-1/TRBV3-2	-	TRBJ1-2	TGTGCCAGCAGCCAAGATCAGGGAAGGATTAGCGGCTACACCTTC	CASSQDQGRISGYTF
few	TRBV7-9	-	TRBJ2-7	TGTGCCAGCAGACACGACAGCTACGAGCAGTACTTC	CASRHDSYEQYF
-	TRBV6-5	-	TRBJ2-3	TGTGCCAGCAGTTATGTTGCGGGAGATACGCAGTATTTT	CASSYVAGDTQYF
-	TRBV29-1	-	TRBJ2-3	TGCAGCGTGGGCAGGGGGGGCAGAGGCACAGATACGCAGTATTTT	CSVGRGGRGTDTQYF
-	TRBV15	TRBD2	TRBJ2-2	TGTGCCACCAGCAGAGGGACTAGCGGGAGGGGGGCGAACACCGGGGAGCTGTTTTTT	CATSRGTSGRGANTGELFF
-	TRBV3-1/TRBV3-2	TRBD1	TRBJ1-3	TGTGCCAGCAGCCGGCAGGGGGGCAGGGCTGGAAACACCATATATTTT	CASSRQGGRAGNTIYF
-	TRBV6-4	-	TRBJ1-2	TGTGCCAGCAGTGGGGGGCAGAAATATGGCTACACCTTC	CASSGGQKYGYTF
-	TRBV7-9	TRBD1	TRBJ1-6	TGTGCCAGCAGCCCCCCTGGACAGGGGAATTCACCCCTCCACTTT	CASSPPGQGNSPLHF
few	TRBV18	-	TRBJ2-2	TGTGCCAGCTCGCCGAGACAGGCCCCTTTCGCCGGGGAGCTGTTTTTT	CASSPRQAPFAGELFF
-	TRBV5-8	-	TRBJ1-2	TGTGCCAGCAGCTTGGGCAGAAACTATGGCTACACCTTC	CASSLGRNYGYTF
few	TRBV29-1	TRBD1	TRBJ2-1	TGCAGCGTTGAAGGACAGGGCGCCGTCAATGAGCAGTTCTTC	CSVEGQGAVNEQFF
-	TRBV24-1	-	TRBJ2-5	TGTGCCACCAGTGATCGGTACCAAGAGACCCAGTACTTC	CATSDRYQETQYF
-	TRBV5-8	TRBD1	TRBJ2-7	TGTGCCAGCATTATGGACAGGGCTGACGAGCAGTACTTC	CASIMDRADEQYF
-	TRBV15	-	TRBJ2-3	TGTGCCACCAGCAGCCGAATAAGGGGGAGTCGCACAGATACGCAGTATTTT	CATSSRIRGSRTDTQYF
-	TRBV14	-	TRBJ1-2	TGTGCCAGCAGCCAATATAACTATGGCTACACCTTC	CASSQYNYGYTF
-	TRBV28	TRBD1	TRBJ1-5	TGTGCCACCAGGAAACAGGGGGCCAATCAGCCCCAGCATTTT	CATRKQGANQPQHF
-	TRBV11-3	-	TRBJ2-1	TGTGCCAGCAGCTTTGACGGAGGGCGGGACAATGAGCAGTTCTTC	CASSFDGGRDNEQFF
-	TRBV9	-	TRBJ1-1	TGTGCCAGCAGCGGGGAGGGCACTGAAGCTTTCTTT	CASSGEGTEAFF
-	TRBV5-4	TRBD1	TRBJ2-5	TGTGCCAGCAGGGCCCGGGACAGGGGAGAGACCCAGTACTTC	CASRARDRGETQYF
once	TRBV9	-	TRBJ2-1	TGTGCCAGCAGCGTAGGGGGGGTCAATGAGCAGTTCTTC	CASSVGGVNEQFF
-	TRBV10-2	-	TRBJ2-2	TGCGCCAGCAGTGAGTCGACAGCGCTTGGGTTTGGCGGGGAGCTGTTTTTT	CASSESTALGFGGELFF
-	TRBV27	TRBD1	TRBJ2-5	TGTGCCAGCAGTCTCCGGGACAGGGGGGAAGAGACCCAGTACTTC	CASSLRDRGEETQYF
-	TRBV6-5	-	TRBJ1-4	TGTGCCAGCAGGGGGGGGGCGCGGAATGAAAAACTGTTTTTT	CASRGGARNEKLFF
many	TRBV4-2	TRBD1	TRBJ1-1	TGTGCCAGCAGCCAAGACCGAGGGGGCAGGAAAGCTTTCTTT	CASSQDRGGRKAFF
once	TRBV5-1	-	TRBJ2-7	TGCGCCAGCAGCTCTCTCTTAAGCGACGAGCAGTACTTC	CASSSLLSDEQYF
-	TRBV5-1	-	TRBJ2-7	TGCGCCAGCAGCGACGGGGCAGGGGACCTTATACCGTACTTC	CASSDGAGDLIPYF
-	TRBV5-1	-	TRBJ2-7	TGCGCCAGCAGCTTGGCCCTTAGGGGGTCTTACGAGCAGTACTTC	CASSLALRGSYEQYF
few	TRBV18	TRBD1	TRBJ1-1	TGTGCCAGCTCACCCGGACAGGGTGAGGCTTTCTTT	CASSPGQGEAFF
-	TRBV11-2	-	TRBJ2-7	TGTGCCAGCAGCTTAACCAACTCGGGCGAGCAGTACTTC	CASSLTNSGEQYF